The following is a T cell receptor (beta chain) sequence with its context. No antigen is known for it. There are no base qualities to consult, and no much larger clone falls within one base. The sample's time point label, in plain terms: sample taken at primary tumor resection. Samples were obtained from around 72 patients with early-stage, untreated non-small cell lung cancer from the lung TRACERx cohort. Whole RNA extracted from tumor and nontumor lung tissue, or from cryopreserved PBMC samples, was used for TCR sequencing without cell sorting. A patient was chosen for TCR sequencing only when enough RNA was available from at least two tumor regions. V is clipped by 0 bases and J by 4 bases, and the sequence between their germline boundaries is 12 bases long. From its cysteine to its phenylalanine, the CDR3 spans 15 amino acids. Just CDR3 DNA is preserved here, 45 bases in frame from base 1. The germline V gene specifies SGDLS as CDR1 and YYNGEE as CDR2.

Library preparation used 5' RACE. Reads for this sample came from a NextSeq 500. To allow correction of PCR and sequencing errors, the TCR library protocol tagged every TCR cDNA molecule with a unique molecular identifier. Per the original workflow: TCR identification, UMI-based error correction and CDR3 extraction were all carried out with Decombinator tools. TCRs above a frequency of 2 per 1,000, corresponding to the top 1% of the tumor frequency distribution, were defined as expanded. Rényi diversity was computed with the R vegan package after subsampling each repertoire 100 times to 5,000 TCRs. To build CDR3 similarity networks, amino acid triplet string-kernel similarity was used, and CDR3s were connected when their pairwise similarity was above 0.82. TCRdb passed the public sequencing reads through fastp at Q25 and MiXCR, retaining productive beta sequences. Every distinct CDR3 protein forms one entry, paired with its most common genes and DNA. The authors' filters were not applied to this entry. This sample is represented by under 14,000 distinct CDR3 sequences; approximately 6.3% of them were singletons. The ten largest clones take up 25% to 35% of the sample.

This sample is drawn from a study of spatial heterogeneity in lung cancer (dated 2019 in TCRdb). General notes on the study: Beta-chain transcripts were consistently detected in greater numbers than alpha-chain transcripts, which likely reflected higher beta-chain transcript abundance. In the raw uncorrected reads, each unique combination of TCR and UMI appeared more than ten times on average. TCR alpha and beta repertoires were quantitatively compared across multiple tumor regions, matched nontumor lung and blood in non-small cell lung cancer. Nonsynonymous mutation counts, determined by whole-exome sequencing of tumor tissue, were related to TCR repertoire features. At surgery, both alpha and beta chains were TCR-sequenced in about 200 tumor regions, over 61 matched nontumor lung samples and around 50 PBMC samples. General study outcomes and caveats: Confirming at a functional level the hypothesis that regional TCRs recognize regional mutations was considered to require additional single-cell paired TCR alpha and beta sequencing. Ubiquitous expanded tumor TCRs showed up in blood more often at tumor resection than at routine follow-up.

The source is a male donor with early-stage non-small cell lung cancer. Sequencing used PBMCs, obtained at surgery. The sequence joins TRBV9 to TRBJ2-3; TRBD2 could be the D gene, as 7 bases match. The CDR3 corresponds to CASSVGGGAADTQYF. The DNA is TGTGCCAGCAGCGTAGGAGGGGGGGCCGCAGATACGCAGTATTTT.